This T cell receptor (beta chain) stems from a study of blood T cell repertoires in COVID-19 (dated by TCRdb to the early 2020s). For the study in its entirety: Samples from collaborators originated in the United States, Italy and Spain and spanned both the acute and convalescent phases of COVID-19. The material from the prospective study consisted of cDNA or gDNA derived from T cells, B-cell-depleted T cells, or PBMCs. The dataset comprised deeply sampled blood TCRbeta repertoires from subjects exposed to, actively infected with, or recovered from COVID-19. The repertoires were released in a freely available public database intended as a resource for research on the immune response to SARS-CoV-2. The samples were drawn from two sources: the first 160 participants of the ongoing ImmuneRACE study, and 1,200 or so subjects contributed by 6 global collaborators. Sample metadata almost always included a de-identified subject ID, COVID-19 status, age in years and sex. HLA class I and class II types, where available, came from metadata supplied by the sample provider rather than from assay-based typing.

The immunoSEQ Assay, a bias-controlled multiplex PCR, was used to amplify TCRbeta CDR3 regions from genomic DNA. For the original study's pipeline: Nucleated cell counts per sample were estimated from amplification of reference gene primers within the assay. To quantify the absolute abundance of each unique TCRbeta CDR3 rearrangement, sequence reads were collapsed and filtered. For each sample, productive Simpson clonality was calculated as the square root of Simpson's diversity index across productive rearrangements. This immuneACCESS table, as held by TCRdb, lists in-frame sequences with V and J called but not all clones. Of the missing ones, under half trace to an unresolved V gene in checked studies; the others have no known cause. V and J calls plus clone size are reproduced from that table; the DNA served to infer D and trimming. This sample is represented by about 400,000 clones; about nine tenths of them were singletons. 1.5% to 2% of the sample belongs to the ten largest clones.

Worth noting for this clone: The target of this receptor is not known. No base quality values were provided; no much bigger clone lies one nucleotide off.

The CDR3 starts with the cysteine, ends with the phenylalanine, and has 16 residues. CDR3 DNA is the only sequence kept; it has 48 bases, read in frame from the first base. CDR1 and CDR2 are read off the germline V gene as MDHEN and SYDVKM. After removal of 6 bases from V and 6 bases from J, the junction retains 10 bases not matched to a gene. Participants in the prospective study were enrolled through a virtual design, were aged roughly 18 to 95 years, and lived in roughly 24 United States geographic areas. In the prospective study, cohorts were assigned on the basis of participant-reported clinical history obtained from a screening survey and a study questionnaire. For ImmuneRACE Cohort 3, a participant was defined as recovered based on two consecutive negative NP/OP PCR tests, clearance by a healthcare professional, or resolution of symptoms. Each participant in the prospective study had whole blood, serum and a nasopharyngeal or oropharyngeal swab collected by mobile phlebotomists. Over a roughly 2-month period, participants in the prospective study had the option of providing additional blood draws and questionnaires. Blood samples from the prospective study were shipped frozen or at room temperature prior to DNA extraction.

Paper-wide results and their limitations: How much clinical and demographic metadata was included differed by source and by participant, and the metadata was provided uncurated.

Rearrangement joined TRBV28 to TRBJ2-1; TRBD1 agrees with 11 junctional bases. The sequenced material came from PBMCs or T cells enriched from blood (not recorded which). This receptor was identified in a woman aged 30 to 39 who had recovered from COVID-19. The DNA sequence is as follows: TGTGCCAGCAGGATGGGCGGGACAGGGGGTCGCAATGAGCAGTTCTTC. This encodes CASRMGGTGGRNEQFF.